What follows are 27 T cell receptor beta chains derived from one specimen sequenced in a study of tumor-infiltrating lymphocytes in localized non-small cell lung cancer. The repertoire was sequenced with immunoSEQ multiplex PCR; TCRdb's copy has only in-frame clones and lacks some. The profile covers about 16,000 clones, with 65% to 85% appearing a single time and over 8% taken by the ten largest. The source material was lung tumor tissue. These receptors all come from a human donor with non-small cell lung cancer.

V gene TRBV28 combines with J gene TRBJ1-4; D not resolved. The germline CDR1 and CDR2 sequences are MDHEN and SYDVKM. The germline V and J ends were trimmed by 5 bases and 6 bases, with 16 bases remaining between them. The CDR3 contains 15 residues. CDR3 DNA: TGTGCCAGCAGTCCCCGTGGAAGGGTGGATGAAAAACTGTTTTTT. This translates into CASSPRGRVDEKLFF.

The chain joins TRBV5-6 to TRBJ1-6; D not certain. The CDR3 is 14 amino acids. Trimming shortened V by 5 bases and J by 9 bases, and 15 bases separated the two germline ends. The germline V gene has CDR1 SGHDT and CDR2 YYEEEE. The CDR3 is CASSWERRSSPLHF. CDR3 in DNA: TGTGCCAGCAGTTGGGAGAGGCGCAGTTCACCCCTCCACTTT.

The rearrangement joins TRBV27 to TRBJ2-7; unclear D gene. CDR1 MNHEY and CDR2 SMNVEV come from the germline V gene (reference sequence). V was pared by 2 bases and J by 2 bases, with 16 bases between. This CDR3 is built from 16 residues. CDR3 protein: CASSLRDVEAPYEQYF. CDR3 nucleotides: TGTGCCAGCAGTTTAAGGGATGTAGAGGCCCCCTACGAGCAGTACTTC.

Only a few counts were recorded for this clone. The chain combines TRBV7-2 with TRBJ1-5; D is perhaps TRBD1 (5 bases). Between the trimmed V and J ends, which lost 5 bases and 6 bases, there was a span of 11 bases. The germline V gene encodes CDR1 SGHTA and CDR2 FQGNSA. The CDR3 is made up of 13 amino acids. CDR3 DNA: TGTGCCAGCAGCCTAGGGGTGGTTCAGCCCCAGCATTTT. Its translation is CASSLGVVQPQHF.

This clone has a handful of counts. This rearrangement joins TRBV19 to TRBJ2-7; 8 bases are shared with TRBD1. Germline CDR1 reads LNHDA; CDR2 reads SQIVND (reference sequence). The junction had 6 bases not matched to a gene; V was cut back by 8 bases and J by 0 bases. The CDR3 is 14 residues long. The CDR3 coding sequence is TGTGCCAGTGTACAGGGGGGTGGCTCCTACGAGCAGTACTTC. Protein sequence: CASVQGGGSYEQYF.

The chain recombines TRBV7-8 with TRBJ2-6; D ambiguous. The CDR3 totals 18 residues. Germline lookup yields CDR1 SGHVS and CDR2 FQNEAQ. V dropped 5 bases and J dropped 0 bases, with 17 bases sitting between them. The CDR3 region has the DNA TGTGCCAGCAGCCCCCGAAGGACGCCAACCTCTGGGGCCAACGTCCTGACTTTC. Amino acids: CASSPRRTPTSGANVLTF.

The chain is built from TRBV4-3 and TRBJ1-5; D might be TRBD1 (5 bases). The V end was cut by 0 bases, the J end by 0 bases, with 9 bases between. Germline lookup yields CDR1 LGHNA and CDR2 YSLEER. This CDR3 spans 16 amino acids. The CDR3 sequence: CASSQDLGGSNQPQHF. The CDR3 DNA follows: TGCGCCAGCAGCCAAGATCTCGGGGGTAGCAATCAGCCCCAGCATTTT.

V and J are TRBV5-1 and TRBJ1-3; 7 bases match TRBD1. The trim removed 1 base at V and 0 bases at J, leaving 7 bases unmatched. This CDR3 is built from 17 residues. Germline-derived CDR1 and CDR2 are SGHRS and YFSETQ. The chain's CDR3 is CASSLPGTESSGNTIYF. The CDR3 nucleotides read TGCGCCAGCAGCTTGCCCGGGACAGAAAGCTCTGGAAACACCATATATTTT.

Remarks on this clone: The DNA is omitted, as the CDR3 cannot be located on it reliably, and the CDR3 follows TCRdb's listing. The chain is built from TRBV6-5 and TRBJ2-1; the listed D gene, TRBD2, was not tested against the DNA. Germline V CDR1 and CDR2: MNHEY, SVGAGI. Ends included, the CDR3 has 16 residues. The CDR3: CASSYLRAGGAGEQFF.

The chain is built from TRBV2 and TRBJ2-1, with D uncertain. The CDR3 runs to 16 residues. V was trimmed by 6 bases and J by 2 bases, leaving 17 bases between them. Germline assignment: CDR1 SNHLY and CDR2 FYNNEI. CDR3 DNA sequence: TGTGCCAGCAGCCCTGAGAGGCAAAAGGCCTACAATGAGCAGTTCTTC. Its translation is CASSPERQKAYNEQFF.

In its sample, this clone is medium-sized (0.01 to 0.1%). The rearrangement joins TRBV19 to TRBJ1-2; D uncertain. With 5 bases removed from V and 8 bases from J, the gap between germline ends came to 12 bases. Germline V gene data show CDR1 as LNHDA and CDR2 as SQIVND (reference sequence). CDR3 size: 12 residues. CDR3 coding DNA: TGTGCCAGTAGTGACGGTTTTGGGGGCTACACCTTC. Protein product: CASSDGFGGYTF.

This clone was seen only a few times. The chain recombines TRBV19 with TRBJ1-1, with D unresolved. Trimming removed 7 bases at V and 0 bases at J, with 12 bases between. Germline CDR1 is LNHDA and CDR2 is SQIVND (reference sequence). The CDR3 covers 14 residues. CDR3 protein: CASNKPPMNTEAFF. The CDR3 DNA sequence: TGTGCCAGTAATAAGCCTCCGATGAACACTGAAGCTTTCTTT.

This rearrangement joins TRBV19 to TRBJ1-5; D ambiguous. Deletions cut 0 bases from V and 4 bases from J, with 4 bases between. Germline loops: CDR1 LNHDA, CDR2 SQIVND (reference sequence). The CDR3 length is 13 residues. The DNA of the CDR3 is TGTGCCAGTAGTATAGAGCGGAATCAGCCCCAGCATTTT. Translated, it gives CASSIERNQPQHF.

CDR3 amino acids: CASRPGEAWGETQYF. The CDR3 coding sequence is TGCGCCAGCAGACCAGGGGAGGCCTGGGGGGAGACCCAGTACTTC. The rearrangement joins TRBV23-1 to TRBJ2-5, with D perhaps TRBD1 or TRBD2 (6 bases each). TRBV23-1 is an ORF; its function is uncertain. The CDR3 covers 15 residues. With 6 bases removed from V and 5 bases from J, the gap between germline ends came to 19 bases.

This chain joins TRBV19 and TRBJ2-1, with a possible D match to TRBD2 (7 bases). There are 13 residues in the CDR3. Germline CDR1 and CDR2: LNHDA and SQIVND (reference sequence). Trimming pared 10 bases from V and 9 bases from J, leaving 19 bases between. The CDR3 coding sequence is TGTGCCACAGAGGTCGGGGGGCGGGTTGAGCAGTTCTTC. As protein: CATEVGGRVEQFF.

This chain connects TRBV11-2 to TRBJ1-1; no clear D gene. V was pared by 0 bases and J by 1 base, with 9 bases between. This CDR3 is built from 15 residues. Germline CDR1 is SGHAT and CDR2 is FQNNGV. CDR3: CASSLEGGQNTEAFF. Written as DNA, the CDR3 is TGTGCCAGCAGCTTAGAAGGCGGGCAGAACACTGAAGCTTTCTTT.

This chain connects TRBV7-2 to TRBJ2-1, with 9 positions matching TRBD1. Unmatched junction bases numbered 13, after V lost 5 bases and J lost 8 bases. The CDR3 spans 16 residues. Germline CDR1 reads SGHTA; CDR2 reads FQGNSA. CDR3 nucleotides: TGTGCCAGCAGCCTGATAACAGGGGGCGTAAGGTATGAGCAGTTCTTC. Protein: CASSLITGGVRYEQFF.

The V gene is TRBV5-6, the J gene TRBJ1-3, with D unresolved. CDR1 is SGHDT and CDR2 is YYEEEE in the germline V gene. Between the trimmed V and J ends, which lost 0 bases and 4 bases, there was a span of 8 bases. The CDR3 runs to 14 residues. This CDR3 is CASSLGREGNTIYF. The CDR3 coding sequence is TGTGCCAGCAGCTTGGGGAGGGAAGGAAACACCATATATTTT.

The chain has TRBV15 and TRBJ2-1; TRBD2 aligns across 7 bases. Germline lookup yields CDR1 LNHNV and CDR2 YYDKDF (reference sequence). Trimming removed 0 bases from V and 6 bases from J; junction bases left unmatched: 11. The length of the CDR3 is 17 residues. This CDR3 reads CATSRDTLGGGSNEQFF. The CDR3, as DNA: TGTGCCACCAGCAGAGATACCTTGGGTGGCGGGAGCAATGAGCAGTTCTTC. Supplemented by reference TRBV15 and TRBJ2-1, the full variable domain reads DAMVIQNPRYQVTQFGKPVTLSCSQTLNHNVMYWYQQKSSQAPKLLFHYYDKDFNNEADTPDNFQSRRPNTSFCFLDIRSPGLGDTAMYLCATSRDTLGGGSNEQFFGPGTRLTVL.

V usage is TRBV9 and J usage is TRBJ2-1; D remains ambiguous. Germline CDR1 and CDR2: SGDLS and YYNGEE. Trimming removed 4 bases from V and 15 bases from J, with 17 bases in between. The CDR3 runs 12 residues. The CDR3 DNA reads TGTGCCAGCAGCCGGCAGCCCACTATGCTGTTCTTC. It encodes CASSRQPTMLFF.

The chain combines TRBV9 with TRBJ1-6; TRBD1 agrees at 9 bases. V trimming: 1 base; J trimming: 6 bases; junction bases outside the gene matches: 2. Germline CDR1 and CDR2: SGDLS and YYNGEE. The CDR3 consists of 15 residues. CDR3 nucleotides: TGTGCCAGCAGCGTATCGGGACAGGGTAATTCACCCCTCCACTTT. Its protein product is CASSVSGQGNSPLHF.

The chain couples TRBV27 to TRBJ2-1; 8 bases are a match to TRBD1. Losses at the gene ends were 6 bases for V and 0 bases for J; bases not matched to a gene: 7. Germline V CDR1 and CDR2: MNHEY, SMNVEV (reference sequence). This CDR3 contains 16 residues. CDR3 residues: CASSWTGLSSYNEQFF. DNA for the CDR3: TGTGCCAGCAGCTGGACAGGGTTAAGCTCCTACAATGAGCAGTTCTTC.

This sequence joins TRBV5-1 and TRBJ2-2; D is unclear. Per the germline V gene, CDR1 is SGHRS and CDR2 is YFSETQ. The V end lost 7 bases, the J end lost 4 bases, and 14 bases lay between the germline ends. This CDR3 spans 14 amino acids. CDR3 sequence: CASVPGLGTGELFF. DNA of the CDR3: TGCGCCAGCGTCCCTGGGTTGGGCACCGGGGAGCTGTTTTTT. The full variable domain, completed using reference TRBV5-1 and TRBJ2-2, is KAGVTQTPRYLIKTRGQQVTLSCSPISGHRSVSWYQQTPGQGLQFLFEYFSETQRNKGNFPGRFSGRQFSNSRSEMNVSTLELGDSALYLCASVPGLGTGELFFGEGSRLTVL.

This clone has more than one count but fewer than ten. This chain joins TRBV28 and TRBJ1-1, with TRBD1 as a possible D gene (5 bases). V shed 4 bases and J shed 0 bases, with 9 bases lying between them. Germline V lookup: CDR1 MDHEN, CDR2 SYDVKM. CDR3 length: 14 amino acids. The CDR3 nucleotides are TGTGCCAGCAGTTCCCCCAGGGTGAACACTGAAGCTTTCTTT. Protein product: CASSSPRVNTEAFF. The variable domain in full, completed from reference TRBV28 and TRBJ1-1, reads DVKVTQSSRYLVKRTGEKVFLECVQDMDHENMFWYRQDPGLGLRLIYFSYDVKMKEKGDIPEGYSVSREKKERFSLILESASTNQTSMYLCASSSPRVNTEAFFGQGTRLTVV.

The chain carries TRBV5-1 and TRBJ2-2; D remains unclear. Deletions cut 4 bases from V and 1 base from J, with 14 bases between. The germline gives CDR1 SGHRS, CDR2 YFSETQ. CDR3 length equals 16 residues. CDR3 loop: CASSPDRTVNTGELFF. The CDR3, as DNA: TGCGCCAGCAGCCCCGATCGGACGGTGAACACCGGGGAGCTGTTTTTT.

The J gene is TRBJ2-7, the V gene TRBV19; 7 positions match TRBD1. The CDR3 has 12 residues. Germline CDR1 reads LNHDA; CDR2 reads SQIVND (reference sequence). With 8 bases clipped from V and 6 bases from J, the junction kept 7 bases outside the gene matches. This CDR3 reads CASSTGAGEQYF. For the CDR3, the DNA is TGTGCCAGTTCCACAGGGGCGGGCGAGCAGTACTTC.

The chain carries TRBV9 and TRBJ1-2; D gene unclear. The V end was cut by 7 bases, the J end by 0 bases, with 19 bases between. Germline V lookup: CDR1 SGDLS, CDR2 YYNGEE. The CDR3 length is 16 residues. The CDR3 sequence is CASESQLGSSNYGYTF. In nucleotides, the CDR3 is TGTGCCAGCGAGTCCCAGCTTGGCAGCTCTAACTATGGCTACACCTTC.